A selection of T cell receptor beta chains follows, all from one sample in a study of blood T cell repertoires in COVID-19. Sequenced by immunoSEQ multiplex PCR; TCRdb stores in-frame clones only, minus some. This table holds 100,000 to 150,000 clones, under 85% found once. The sample consisted of peripheral blood. The receptor source for this set is a man aged 35 to 55 with active or convalescent COVID-19. CDR3s include the opening cysteine and the closing phenylalanine or tryptophan. D genes are given only for firm matches. Not every row has a clone size; where given, it reads once, few, many or a size class.

v_call: TRBV9; j_call: TRBJ2-2; d_call: .; cdr3_length: 17; clone_size: .; cdr3_nt: TGTGCCAGCAGCGTAGGGTCAGGGCTGCTAAACACCGGGGAGCTGTTTTTT; cdr3_aa: CASSVGSGLLNTGELFF
v_call: TRBV18; j_call: TRBJ1-1; d_call: .; cdr3_length: 15; clone_size: .; cdr3_nt: TGTGCCAGCTCACCAGGGGCGGGGGGTAACACTGAAGCTTTCTTT; cdr3_aa: CASSPGAGGNTEAFF
v_call: TRBV3-1/TRBV3-2; j_call: TRBJ2-5; d_call: .; cdr3_length: 15; clone_size: .; cdr3_nt: TGTGCCAGCAGCCAAGACGTGAGCGCAAAAGAGACCCAGTACTTC; cdr3_aa: CASSQDVSAKETQYF
v_call: TRBV7-3; j_call: TRBJ1-2; d_call: .; cdr3_length: 13; clone_size: .; cdr3_nt: TGTGCCAGCAGCCCCGGGGGGCCCTATGGCTACACCTTC; cdr3_aa: CASSPGGPYGYTF
v_call: TRBV27; j_call: TRBJ2-1; d_call: TRBD1; cdr3_length: 16; clone_size: .; cdr3_nt: TGTGCCAGCAGTCGGACGACAGGGGGACTCTACAATGAGCAGTTCTTC; cdr3_aa: CASSRTTGGLYNEQFF
v_call: TRBV24-1; j_call: TRBJ2-3; d_call: .; cdr3_length: 13; clone_size: .; cdr3_nt: TGTGCCACCAGTGACTCGAGGGGAGGTACGCAGTATTTT; cdr3_aa: CATSDSRGGTQYF
v_call: TRBV15; j_call: TRBJ1-2; d_call: TRBD1; cdr3_length: 15; clone_size: .; cdr3_nt: TGTGCCACCAGCAGATTCCTAGGGACAGACTATGGCTACACCTTC; cdr3_aa: CATSRFLGTDYGYTF
v_call: TRBV5-1; j_call: TRBJ2-7; d_call: TRBD1; cdr3_length: 18; clone_size: .; cdr3_nt: TGCGCCAGCTTTCTCGGGACAGGGATAAGCTGGGAAACCCACGAGCAGTACTTC; cdr3_aa: CASFLGTGISWETHEQYF
v_call: TRBV6-5; j_call: TRBJ1-2; d_call: TRBD1; cdr3_length: 13; clone_size: .; cdr3_nt: TGTGCCAGCAGGGGACAGGGGAACTATGGCTACACCTTC; cdr3_aa: CASRGQGNYGYTF
v_call: TRBV7-3; j_call: TRBJ2-6; d_call: TRBD1; cdr3_length: 18; clone_size: .; cdr3_nt: TGTGCCAGCAGCTCCCCGGGACAGGGCCTCTCTGGGGCCAACGTCCTGACTTTC; cdr3_aa: CASSSPGQGLSGANVLTF
v_call: TRBV6-5; j_call: TRBJ1-1; d_call: .; cdr3_length: 13; clone_size: once; cdr3_nt: TGTGCCAGCAGGCCCAGGGGGAACACTGAAGCTTTCTTT; cdr3_aa: CASRPRGNTEAFF
v_call: TRBV7-2; j_call: TRBJ2-2; d_call: .; cdr3_length: 14; clone_size: .; cdr3_nt: TGTGCCAGCAGCTCTTCAGGGGAATTCGGGGAGCTGTTTTTT; cdr3_aa: CASSSSGEFGELFF
v_call: TRBV5-1; j_call: TRBJ1-2; d_call: .; cdr3_length: 13; clone_size: .; cdr3_nt: TGCGCCAGCAGGCGGGCCGGCGTCGATGGCTACACCTTC; cdr3_aa: CASRRAGVDGYTF
v_call: TRBV14; j_call: TRBJ1-1; d_call: .; cdr3_length: 14; clone_size: .; cdr3_nt: TGTGCCAGCAGCCCCCAGGGTGGGAAGACTGAAGCTTTCTTT; cdr3_aa: CASSPQGGKTEAFF
v_call: TRBV9; j_call: TRBJ1-2; d_call: .; cdr3_length: 14; clone_size: few; cdr3_nt: TGTGCCAGCAGCGTAGGCAGAGCGGCCTATGGCTACACCTTC; cdr3_aa: CASSVGRAAYGYTF
v_call: TRBV10-1; j_call: TRBJ2-3; d_call: .; cdr3_length: 17; clone_size: .; cdr3_nt: TGCGCCAGCAGTGATGCCCGGGCGCGGGGAAGCACAGATACGCAGTATTTT; cdr3_aa: CASSDARARGSTDTQYF
v_call: TRBV18; j_call: TRBJ2-5; d_call: TRBD2; cdr3_length: 16; clone_size: .; cdr3_nt: TGTGCCAGCTCACCACCAAGCGGGGGGGCCATGCAGACCCAGTACTTC; cdr3_aa: CASSPPSGGAMQTQYF
v_call: TRBV10-1; j_call: TRBJ2-5; d_call: .; cdr3_length: 13; clone_size: .; cdr3_nt: TGCGCCAGCAGTGAGTCGCCTACTCTCAACCAGTACTTC; cdr3_aa: CASSESPTLNQYF
v_call: TRBV9; j_call: TRBJ2-2; d_call: TRBD2; cdr3_length: 16; clone_size: .; cdr3_nt: TGTGCCAGCAGCCCCTGGGATTCGGGGGGGACCGGGGAGCTGTTTTTT; cdr3_aa: CASSPWDSGGTGELFF
v_call: TRBV18; j_call: TRBJ1-6; d_call: TRBD1; cdr3_length: 18; clone_size: once; cdr3_nt: TGTGCCAGCTCCGCCGGGACAGGGGCTAGCTCCTATAATTCACCCCTCCACTTT; cdr3_aa: CASSAGTGASSYNSPLHF
v_call: TRBV7-2; j_call: TRBJ2-5; d_call: TRBD2; cdr3_length: 15; clone_size: few; cdr3_nt: TGTGCCAGCAGCTTGATGGGGACTAGTAAAGAGACCCAGTACTTC; cdr3_aa: CASSLMGTSKETQYF
v_call: TRBV7-9; j_call: TRBJ1-3; d_call: TRBD1; cdr3_length: 14; clone_size: .; cdr3_nt: TGTGCCAGCAGCTTTCCGGGACAGGCTACCACCATATATTTT; cdr3_aa: CASSFPGQATTIYF
v_call: TRBV19; j_call: TRBJ2-7; d_call: TRBD1; cdr3_length: 13; clone_size: .; cdr3_nt: TGTGCCAGTAGAGGACAGGGGGCCAACGAGCAGTACTTC; cdr3_aa: CASRGQGANEQYF
v_call: TRBV15; j_call: TRBJ1-2; d_call: TRBD1; cdr3_length: 15; clone_size: .; cdr3_nt: TGTGCCACCAGCAGAGTACGGGACAGGGACTATGGCTACACCTTC; cdr3_aa: CATSRVRDRDYGYTF
v_call: TRBV12-5; j_call: TRBJ1-6; d_call: .; cdr3_length: 15; clone_size: few; cdr3_nt: TGTGCTAGTGGCCAGAGGGTCGGTAAAGGATCACCCCTCCACTTT; cdr3_aa: CASGQRVGKGSPLHF
v_call: TRBV7-8; j_call: TRBJ2-5; d_call: TRBD1; cdr3_length: 14; clone_size: .; cdr3_nt: TGTGCCAGCAGCCCTAAGGGGGCCAGGGAGACCCAGTACTTC; cdr3_aa: CASSPKGARETQYF
v_call: TRBV25-1; j_call: TRBJ2-5; d_call: .; cdr3_length: 13; clone_size: .; cdr3_nt: TGTGCCAGCAGTGCGGCAGGGCGGGAGACCCAGTACTTC; cdr3_aa: CASSAAGRETQYF
v_call: TRBV19; j_call: TRBJ2-7; d_call: TRBD1; cdr3_length: 16; clone_size: many; cdr3_nt: TGTGCCAGTAGTCCCATCCCCGGGACAGGGGTGAACGAGCAGTACTTC; cdr3_aa: CASSPIPGTGVNEQYF
v_call: TRBV11-2; j_call: TRBJ1-2; d_call: TRBD1; cdr3_length: 15; clone_size: .; cdr3_nt: TGTGCCAGCAGCCCTCGACAGGGGGCCTACTATGGCTACACCTTC; cdr3_aa: CASSPRQGAYYGYTF
v_call: TRBV19; j_call: TRBJ2-2; d_call: TRBD1; cdr3_length: 15; clone_size: few; cdr3_nt: TGTGCCAGTAGTACCTGGGGACAGGCCGCCGGGGAGCTGTTTTTT; cdr3_aa: CASSTWGQAAGELFF
v_call: TRBV9; j_call: TRBJ2-7; d_call: .; cdr3_length: 15; clone_size: .; cdr3_nt: TGTGCCAGCAGCGTAGCCCCAGGGGCCACCTACGAGCAGTACTTC; cdr3_aa: CASSVAPGATYEQYF
v_call: TRBV3-1/TRBV3-2; j_call: TRBJ1-6; d_call: .; cdr3_length: 15; clone_size: once; cdr3_nt: TGTGCCAGCAGCCAGAAAGCAGGAGGGGGAGGGGACCTCCACTTT; cdr3_aa: CASSQKAGGGGDLHF
v_call: TRBV29-1; j_call: TRBJ1-2; d_call: .; cdr3_length: 12; clone_size: .; cdr3_nt: TGCAGCGTTGGCCGGGAAGGCTATGGCTACACCTTC; cdr3_aa: CSVGREGYGYTF
v_call: TRBV11-2; j_call: TRBJ1-2; d_call: TRBD1; cdr3_length: 13; clone_size: .; cdr3_nt: TGTGCCAGCAGCTTAGGGGACAGTCTTGGCTACACCTTC; cdr3_aa: CASSLGDSLGYTF
v_call: TRBV2; j_call: TRBJ1-1; d_call: .; cdr3_length: 14; clone_size: few; cdr3_nt: TGTGCCAGCAGTGATGCCCAGGGCGACACTGAAGCTTTCTTT; cdr3_aa: CASSDAQGDTEAFF
v_call: TRBV6-6; j_call: TRBJ1-6; d_call: .; cdr3_length: 16; clone_size: once; cdr3_nt: TGTGCCAGCAGTCGACCACAGACAGGTCGAAATTCACCCCTCCACTTT; cdr3_aa: CASSRPQTGRNSPLHF
v_call: TRBV7-2; j_call: TRBJ2-3; d_call: TRBD2; cdr3_length: 16; clone_size: few; cdr3_nt: TGTGCCAGCAGCTTCCCCAGGACTAGCGGTTCAGATACGCAGTATTTT; cdr3_aa: CASSFPRTSGSDTQYF
v_call: TRBV7-9; j_call: TRBJ1-3; d_call: .; cdr3_length: 15; clone_size: .; cdr3_nt: TGTGCCAGCAGCTTAAGCGGACAGCCGGGAAACACCATATATTTT; cdr3_aa: CASSLSGQPGNTIYF